Included here is one T cell receptor (beta chain) sequence, with context. Antigen: not known. Assay: immunoSEQ multiplex PCR; the TCRdb copy retains only in-frame clones and omits some. This sample carries roughly 1,100,000 clones, around four fifths of them seen once, and the ten largest clones take 1.2% to 1.5%. This sample stems from a study of shared clonotypes between healthy human individuals. The study's findings and limits: Clonotypes shared by all four sorted-subset donors had higher generation probabilities than non-shared clonotypes.

Germline CDR1 reads GTSNPN; CDR2 reads SVGIG (reference sequence). Trimming cost V 4 bases and J 3 bases; bases outside gene matches: 5. The CDR3 extends over 13 amino acids. The chain carries TRBV30 and TRBJ2-5; 7 bases map to TRBD1. This clonotype originated in a man aged 18-30 years in good health. Material for sequencing was memory CD4+ T cells sorted from blood. Subset described: CD45RA-negative fraction. The CDR3 sequence is CAWTGTDEETQYF. In DNA, the CDR3 is TGTGCCTGGACCGGGACAGATGAAGAGACCCAGTACTTC.